The clone carrying this TCR beta chain was observed many times. Its target is not known. This entry belongs to a study of OX40 agonist ivuxolimab in advanced cancers. Using immunoSEQ multiplex PCR, the repertoire was profiled, and TCRdb retains in-frame clones only, with some absent. Of roughly 49,000 clones in the sample, around nine tenths were seen once. Study results and caveats: Partial responders dosed at 0.1-3.0 mg/kg displayed clonal expansion ranking among the lowest. Expanded clones belonging to CD8+ T cells outnumbered, on average, those of CD4+.

The CDR3 is 16 amino acids. V lost 0 bases, J lost 3 bases, and 4 bases stayed unmatched. The V gene's germline CDR1 is LGHNA and CDR2 YSLEER. The study sampled blood at baseline, cycle 4 day 1, and cycle 7 day 1. The chain recombines TRBV4-3 with TRBJ2-2, with 7 bases that match TRBD1. The specimen was CD4+ or CD8+ T cells sorted from blood, collected in a trial of the OX40 agonist ivuxolimab. This TCR was recovered from an adult with an advanced solid tumor such as melanoma, head and neck, liver or kidney cancer. Here the CDR3 DNA reads TGCGCCAGCAGCCAAGATGAGGGGGCCGACACCGGGGAGCTGTTTTTT. Protein sequence: CASSQDEGADTGELFF.